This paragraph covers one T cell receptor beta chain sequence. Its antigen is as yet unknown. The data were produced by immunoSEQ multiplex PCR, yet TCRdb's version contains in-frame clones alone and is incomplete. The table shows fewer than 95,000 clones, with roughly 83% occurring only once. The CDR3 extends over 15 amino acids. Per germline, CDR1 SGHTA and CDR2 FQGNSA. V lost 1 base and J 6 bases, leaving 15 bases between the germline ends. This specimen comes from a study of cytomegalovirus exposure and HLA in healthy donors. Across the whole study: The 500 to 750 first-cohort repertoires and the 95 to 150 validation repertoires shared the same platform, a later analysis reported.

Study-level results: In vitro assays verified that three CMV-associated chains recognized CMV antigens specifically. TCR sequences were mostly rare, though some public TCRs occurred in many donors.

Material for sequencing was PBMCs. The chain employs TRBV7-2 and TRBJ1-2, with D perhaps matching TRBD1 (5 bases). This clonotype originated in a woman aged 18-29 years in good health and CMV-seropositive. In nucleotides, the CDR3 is TGTGCCAGCAGCTTAGTACCGGGGGTTGAGAATGGCTACACCTTC. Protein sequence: CASSLVPGVENGYTF.